The TCR beta chain described here comes from a study of T cells in Graves' hyperthyroidism and ophthalmopathy. Using RNA transcripts as the source, TCR beta CDR3 regions were amplified. HTBI primers were used for first-round RT-PCR of the TCR CDR3. MiXCR was run by TCRdb on the multiplex PCR reads, yielding one entry per CDR3 protein. This table has 600,000 to 900,000 distinct CDR3 sequences, about 15% appearing once. Study-level results: Most thyroid clonotypes expanded above 0.001 were also detected in blood.

This clonotype has at least ten counts. Its antigen is not identified. Every diagnosis used clinical symptoms, serum thyroxine and TRAb, thyroid ultrasound and orbital computed tomography. CDR1 SEHNR and CDR2 FQNEAQ come from the germline V gene (reference sequence). Trimming stripped 6 bases from V and 9 bases from J, with 12 bases between. The CDR3 sequence is 12 residues long. The sample consisted of blood. This receptor was obtained from a man aged 18 to 30 with Graves' hyperthyroidism. This chain connects TRBV7-9 to TRBJ2-1, with D possibly matching TRBD1 (6 bases). The CDR3 DNA reads TGTGCCAGCAGGGGGGCAAGGGTTGAGCAGTTCTTC. Translating gives CASRGARVEQFF.